This T cell receptor beta chain was obtained from a study of STAT5B mutations in CD4+ large granular lymphocyte leukemia. For this clone: Its antigen remains unidentified.

The assay was immunoSEQ multiplex PCR, and TCRdb's table has in-frame clones only and misses some. This table holds around 29,000 clones, 65% to 80% found once. Trimming pared 7 bases from V and 0 bases from J, leaving 10 bases between. Germline loops: CDR1 SNHLY, CDR2 FYNNEI. There are 15 residues in the CDR3. Study outcomes and limitations: Without HLA matching, higher CD4+ than CD8+ T-LGLL clonality could reflect small sample size.

Material for sequencing was CD4+ T cells from blood buffy coats. The V gene is TRBV2, the J gene TRBJ1-6; D is undetermined. The source is a human donor in good health. CDR3 in DNA: TGTGCCAGCAAGGGCAGTTCCTCCTATAATTCACCCCTCCACTTT. Protein product: CASKGSSSYNSPLHF.